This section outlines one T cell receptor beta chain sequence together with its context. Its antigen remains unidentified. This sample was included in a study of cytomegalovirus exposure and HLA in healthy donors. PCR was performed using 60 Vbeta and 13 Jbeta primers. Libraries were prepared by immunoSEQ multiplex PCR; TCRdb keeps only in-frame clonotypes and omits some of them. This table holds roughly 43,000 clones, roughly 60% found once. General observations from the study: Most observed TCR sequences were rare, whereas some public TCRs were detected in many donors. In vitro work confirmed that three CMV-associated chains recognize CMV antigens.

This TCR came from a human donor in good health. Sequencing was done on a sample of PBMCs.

The CDR3 bases are TGTGCCAGCAAGACGGGGAATCAGCCCCAGCATTTT. Amino acid sequence: CASKTGNQPQHF. The rearrangement links TRBV6-5 to TRBJ1-5; D call uncertain. Per germline, CDR1 MNHEY and CDR2 SVGAGI. The CDR3 sequence is 12 residues long. Trimming pared 7 bases from V and 4 bases from J, leaving 8 bases between.